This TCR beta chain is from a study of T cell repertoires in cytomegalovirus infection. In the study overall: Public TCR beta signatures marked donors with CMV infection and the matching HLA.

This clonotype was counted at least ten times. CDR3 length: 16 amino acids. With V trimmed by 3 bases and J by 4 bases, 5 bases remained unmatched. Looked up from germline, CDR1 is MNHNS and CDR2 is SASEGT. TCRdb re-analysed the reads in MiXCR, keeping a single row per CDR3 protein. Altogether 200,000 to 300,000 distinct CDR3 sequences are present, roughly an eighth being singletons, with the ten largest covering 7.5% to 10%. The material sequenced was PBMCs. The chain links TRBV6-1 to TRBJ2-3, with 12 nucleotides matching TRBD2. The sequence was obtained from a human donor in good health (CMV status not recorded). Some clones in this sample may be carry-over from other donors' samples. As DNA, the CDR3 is TGTGCCAGCAGTGACGTAGGACTAGCGGGACCAGATACGCAGTATTTT. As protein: CASSDVGLAGPDTQYF.